This T cell receptor (beta chain) stems from a study of cytomegalovirus exposure and HLA in healthy donors. About the study: Sequencing of about 179 million T cells in an earlier analysis found 95 million to 120 million unique TCR beta sequences.

Study observations and caveats: The classifier reportedly diagnosed cytomegalovirus status with high specificity and sensitivity.

The donors, nominally healthy at sampling, likely had unrecorded immune exposures. Of note for this clone: As yet, its antigen is unknown.

This PCR relied on a set of 60 Vbeta primers and 13 Jbeta primers. Profiling relied on immunoSEQ multiplex PCR, and the TCRdb table lists in-frame clones only, not all of them. The sample holds some 190,000 clones, over 75% seen once. The CDR3 totals 16 residues. Trimming removed 0 bases at V and 4 bases at J, with 16 bases between. Germline values: CDR1 SGDLS, CDR2 YYNGEE. This receptor was identified in a woman between 25 and 40 years old in good health and CMV-seronegative. Specimen: PBMCs. J is TRBJ1-2 and V is TRBV9, with D perhaps TRBD1 (5 bases). CDR3 sequence reads: CASSVAGRGGGYGYTF. CDR3 nucleotide sequence: TGTGCCAGCAGCGTAGCCGGACGGGGCGGGGGCTATGGCTACACCTTC.